This T cell receptor (beta chain) appears in the sequencing data of a study of shared clonotypes between healthy human individuals. Replicate PCRs from sorted subsets contained roughly 200 ng DNA, which is 30,000 to 35,000 T cell genomes. The data were produced by immunoSEQ multiplex PCR, yet TCRdb's version contains in-frame clones alone and is incomplete. The data hold roughly 2,500,000 clones, with more than 85% observed a single time. Germline lookup yields CDR1 SGHDN and CDR2 FVKESK. Trimming took off 1 base at V and 1 base at J, with 7 bases between the two ends. The CDR3 covers 14 residues. The clonotype was recovered from a man aged 18 to 30 in good health. Some clones in this sample may be carry-over from other donors' samples. This chain joins TRBV14 and TRBJ1-1, with no clear D. The sequenced sample was naive CD4+ T cells from PBMCs. Subset here: CD45RA+ positively selected. The CDR3 reads CASSQGFSNTEAFF. CDR3 coding DNA: TGTGCCAGCAGCCAAGGTTTCTCGAACACTGAAGCTTTCTTT.